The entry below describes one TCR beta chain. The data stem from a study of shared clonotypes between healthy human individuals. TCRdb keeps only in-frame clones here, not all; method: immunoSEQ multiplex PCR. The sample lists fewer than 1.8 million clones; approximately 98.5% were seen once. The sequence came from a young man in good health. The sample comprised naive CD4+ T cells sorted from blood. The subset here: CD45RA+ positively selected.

CDR3 in DNA: TGTGCCAGCAGCCAGTCCACTAGCGGGAGCTACAATGAGCAGTTCTTC. Translated: CASSQSTSGSYNEQFF. V gene TRBV4-2 combines with J gene TRBJ2-1; 11 nucleotides line up with TRBD2. Germline values: CDR1 LGHNA, CDR2 YNFKEQ. This CDR3 has 16 residues. J gave up 3 bases and V 3 bases, and 4 bases lay outside the gene matches.